Shown below are 24 T cell receptor beta chains from a single sample sequenced in a study of shared clonotypes between healthy human individuals. Naive CD8 isolation took CD45RO-negative cells positively selected for CCR7 and excluded terminally differentiated effector memory CD45RA+ cells. The data were produced by immunoSEQ multiplex PCR, yet TCRdb's version contains in-frame clones alone and is incomplete. The sample shows about 1,900,000 clones, roughly 95% of them seen only once. The sample was naive CD8+ T cells sorted from blood. The receptors originated from a young man in good health.

The CDR3 loop reads CASSLFAGPQHF. CDR3 in DNA: TGTGCCAGCAGCTTGTTCGCCGGTCCCCAGCATTTT. J is TRBJ1-5 and V is TRBV5-6, with D uncertain. V lost 1 base and J 10 bases, leaving 9 bases between the germline ends. This CDR3 spans 12 amino acids. Germline V gene lookup returns CDR1 SGHDT and CDR2 YYEEEE. The whole variable domain, filled in from reference TRBV5-6 and TRBJ1-5, reads DAGVTQSPTHLIKTRGQQVTLRCSPKSGHDTVSWYQQALGQGPQFIFQYYEEEERQRGNFPDRFSGHQFPNYSSELNVNALLLGDSALYLCASSLFAGPQHFGDGTRLSIL.

The chain employs TRBV11-2 and TRBJ2-1, with D possibly being TRBD1 or TRBD2 (5 bases each). This CDR3 spans 15 amino acids. The germline V gene encodes CDR1 SGHAT and CDR2 FQNNGV. Trimming stripped 4 bases from V and 9 bases from J, with 19 bases between. CDR3 loop: CASSSPGTEQVEQFF. In DNA form, the CDR3 reads TGTGCCAGCAGCTCCCCCGGGACGGAACAGGTTGAGCAGTTCTTC.

Of note for this clone: This specimen includes other DNA sequences encoding the same CDR3. The chain recombines TRBV9 with TRBJ2-7; D ambiguous. The V and J ends lost 0 bases and 3 bases respectively, with 7 bases between them. The CDR3 loop spans 13 amino acids. Per germline, CDR1 SGDLS and CDR2 YYNGEE. CDR3 region: CASSVGLNYEQYF. CDR3 nucleotide sequence: TGTGCCAGCAGCGTAGGACTTAACTACGAGCAGTACTTC.

The chain couples TRBV10-2 to TRBJ1-2; D may be TRBD1 (6 bases). The V and J ends lost 0 bases and 3 bases respectively, with 8 bases between them. This CDR3 contains 14 residues. Germline V CDR1 and CDR2: WSHSY, SAAADI. CDR3 sequence: CASSESGADYGYTF. The CDR3 DNA sequence: TGCGCCAGCAGTGAGTCGGGGGCCGACTATGGCTACACCTTC.

This chain links TRBV7-9 with TRBJ2-5; D possibly corresponds to TRBD2 (5 bases). The CDR3 length is 16 residues. V was clipped by 2 bases and J by 3 bases, with 16 bases between them. Germline CDR1 SEHNR, CDR2 FQNEAQ (reference sequence). This CDR3 reads CASSLPQLEPKETQYF. As DNA, the CDR3 is TGTGCCAGCAGCTTACCTCAACTAGAACCGAAAGAGACCCAGTACTTC.

The chain has TRBV7-8 and TRBJ1-5, with D maybe TRBD1 (5 bases). Between the trimmed V and J ends, which lost 6 bases and 4 bases, there was a span of 13 bases. Germline CDR1 reads SGHVS; CDR2 reads FQNEAQ. The CDR3 has 14 amino acids. CDR3 DNA sequence: TGTGCCAGCAGTACCGCAGGGTCAAATCAGCCCCAGCATTTT. Its translation: CASSTAGSNQPQHF. The variable domain in full, with the rest retrieved from reference TRBV7-8 and TRBJ1-5, is GAGVSQSPRYKVAKRGQDVALRCDPISGHVSLFWYQQALGQGPEFLTYFQNEAQLDKSGLPSDRFFAERPEGSVSTLKIQRTQQEDSAVYLCASSTAGSNQPQHFGDGTRLSIL.

The genes are TRBV4-3 and TRBJ2-5; D possibly matches TRBD1 or TRBD2 (5 bases each). The ends were cut back, 1 base at V and 2 bases at J, with 8 bases in the middle. The CDR3 has 14 amino acids. From germline, CDR1 is LGHNA and CDR2 YSLEER. For the CDR3, the DNA is TGCGCCAGCAGCCAAGTGGGGGTTCAAGAGACCCAGTACTTC. This translates into CASSQVGVQETQYF.

The chain combines TRBV11-2 with TRBJ1-2, with 11 nucleotides matching TRBD1. V was clipped by 5 bases and J by 3 bases; unmatched bases: 8. This CDR3 spans 16 amino acids. Looked up from germline, CDR1 is SGHAT and CDR2 is FQNNGV. The CDR3 bases are TGTGCCAGCAGCACCTTGGACAGGGGGCCAGACTATGGCTACACCTTC. Protein product: CASSTLDRGPDYGYTF.

In this sample, this clone turned up once. This chain connects TRBV7-8 to TRBJ2-2; D is unclear. The CDR3 extends over 15 amino acids. Germline V CDR1 and CDR2: SGHVS, FQNEAQ. Trimming shortened V by 10 bases and J by 5 bases, and 20 bases separated the two germline ends. The CDR3, as DNA: TGTGCCACCCCCCTGAATGGGCTGGGGACCGGGGAGCTGTTTTTT. Residues: CATPLNGLGTGELFF.

In regard to this clone: The sample carries other DNA sequences with the same CDR3. V is TRBV9 and J is TRBJ2-7; 13 bases are a match to TRBD2. The trim removed 4 bases at V and 1 base at J, leaving 2 bases unmatched. The CDR3 loop spans 15 amino acids. CDR1 SGDLS and CDR2 YYNGEE come from the germline V gene. CDR3 loop: CASSPGLAGSYEQYF. The CDR3 nucleotides are TGTGCCAGCAGCCCGGGACTAGCGGGATCCTACGAGCAGTACTTC.

This chain connects TRBV4-1 to TRBJ1-5; TRBD1 matches 8 bases. V was clipped by 5 bases and J by 3 bases; unmatched bases: 6. The V gene's germline CDR1 is MGHRA and CDR2 YSYEKL. The length of the CDR3 is 15 residues. The CDR3 region is CASSTTGGINQPQHF. CDR3 sequence (DNA): TGCGCCAGCAGCACTACAGGGGGTATCAATCAGCCCCAGCATTTT.

The gene calls are TRBV5-5 and TRBJ1-3; a weak D match, TRBD1 (6 bases). The germline gives CDR1 SGHKS, CDR2 YYEKEE (reference sequence). The CDR3 sequence is 16 residues long. Trimming shortened V by 2 bases and J by 2 bases, and 14 bases separated the two germline ends. The CDR3 bases are TGTGCCAGCAGCTTTTCCAGGACAGAAGCTGGAAACACCATATATTTT. Protein sequence: CASSFSRTEAGNTIYF.

The chain joins TRBV10-2 to TRBJ1-4; no firm D call. The CDR3 consists of 13 residues. The V gene lost 3 bases and the J gene lost 8 bases, with 10 bases spanning the gap. CDR1 and CDR2 (germline): WSHSY, SAAADI. CDR3 in amino acids: CASSDIRGEKLFF. CDR3 bases: TGCGCCAGCAGTGATATACGGGGAGAAAAACTGTTTTTT.

This rearrangement joins TRBV19 to TRBJ2-5, with 8 bases that match TRBD2. Looked up from germline, CDR1 is LNHDA and CDR2 is SQIVND (reference sequence). After removal of 1 base from V and 3 bases from J, the junction contained 7 bases not matched to a gene. The CDR3 is made up of 16 amino acids. The CDR3 DNA follows: TGTGCCAGTAGTATAGGGTCCCGGGAGGGGGAAGAGACCCAGTACTTC. Translation gives CASSIGSREGEETQYF.

The CDR3 here is CASSVDRAGVRYNEQFF. CDR3 bases: TGTGCCAGCAGCGTAGATAGGGCGGGAGTACGGTACAATGAGCAGTTCTTC. The chain links TRBV9 to TRBJ2-1, with TRBD2 matching over 7 bases. Per the germline V gene, CDR1 is SGDLS and CDR2 is YYNGEE. V trimming: 0 bases; J trimming: 4 bases; junction bases outside the gene matches: 10. This CDR3 is built from 17 residues.

As DNA, the CDR3 is TGTGCCAGCAGCCAAGATGCGAGCGGGACGGCCTACGAGCAGTACTTC. As protein: CASSQDASGTAYEQYF. The chain recombines TRBV4-2 with TRBJ2-7; TRBD2 agrees at 7 bases. J gave up 2 bases and V 0 bases, and 7 bases lay outside the gene matches. CDR1 is LGHNA, CDR2 YNFKEQ, per germline. The CDR3 extends over 16 amino acids.

This chain connects TRBV29-1 to TRBJ2-7; 11 bases map to TRBD2. Germline V gene lookup returns CDR1 SQVTM and CDR2 ANQGSEA. The length of the CDR3 is 13 residues. V lost 6 bases and J lost 4; bases outside the gene matches: 5. CDR3 in DNA: TGCAGCGTGACGGGACTAGCGGATTACGAGCAGTACTTC. Amino acid sequence: CSVTGLADYEQYF.

The chain carries TRBV6-6 and TRBJ1-2, with 7 bases lining up with TRBD1. The CDR3 is 11 residues long. Trimming took 6 bases from V and 13 from J; bases not matched to a gene: 8. Germline V gene lookup returns CDR1 MNHNY and CDR2 SVGAGI (reference sequence). The CDR3 nucleotides are TGTGCCAGCAGCCAACAGGGGCCAGGCACCTTC. Translating gives CASSQQGPGTF.

This clone came up once. The V and J genes are TRBV7-9 and TRBJ2-7, with 9 bases matching TRBD1. The V gene end was trimmed by 2 bases and the J gene end by 0 bases; junction bases not matched to a gene: 5. The length of the CDR3 is 16 residues. CDR1 is SEHNR and CDR2 is FQNEAQ in the germline V gene (reference sequence). CDR3 in DNA: TGTGCCAGCAGCTTAACCGGGACAGGGCGCTCCTACGAGCAGTACTTC. It codes for CASSLTGTGRSYEQYF.

The CDR3 DNA sequence: TGTGCCAGCAGTCCATCTCGGGGGACACGCTCCTACGAGCAGTACTTC. Its translation: CASSPSRGTRSYEQYF. V gene TRBV27 combines with J gene TRBJ2-7; the D call may be TRBD1 or TRBD2 (6 bases each). The CDR3 contains 16 residues. Trimming removed 5 bases from V and 0 bases from J, with 17 bases in between. CDR1 is MNHEY, CDR2 SMNVEV, per germline (reference sequence).

The V and J genes are TRBV29-1 and TRBJ2-7; either TRBD1 or TRBD2 may fit D (5 bases each). The V end was cut by 7 bases, the J end by 1 base, with 17 bases between. Germline-derived CDR1 and CDR2 are SQVTM and ANQGSEA. This CDR3 has 14 residues. The CDR3 DNA follows: TGCAGCGCTAGCCCAGGGACGGAATCCTACGAGCAGTACTTC. The encoded protein is CSASPGTESYEQYF.

This chain connects TRBV25-1 to TRBJ1-6; weak D call: TRBD1 (5 bases). Per the germline V gene, CDR1 is MGHDK and CDR2 is SYGVNS. There are 14 residues in the CDR3. Trimming took 4 bases from V and 6 from J, leaving 10 bases between them. The CDR3 is CASSVQGFNSPLHF. In DNA form, the CDR3 reads TGTGCCAGCAGTGTCCAGGGCTTTAATTCACCCCTCCACTTT.

This rearrangement joins TRBV4-3 to TRBJ2-1; D could derive from TRBD1 or TRBD2 (5 bases each). From germline, CDR1 is LGHNA and CDR2 YSLEER. V was clipped by 5 bases and J by 6 bases, with 14 bases between them. CDR3 length equals 14 residues. The CDR3 coding sequence is TGCGCCAGCAGCTGGCTAGAGGGGCCCAATGAGCAGTTCTTC. It is translated as CASSWLEGPNEQFF.

Comment on this clone: The same CDR3 is also encoded by other DNA sequences in this sample. The CDR3 loop reads CASSFRGQETQYF. CDR3 nucleotide sequence: TGTGCCAGCAGCTTCAGAGGGCAAGAGACCCAGTACTTC. The chain carries TRBV5-4 and TRBJ2-5; TRBD2 is a possible D gene (5 bases). CDR1 is SGHNT, CDR2 YYREEE, per germline (reference sequence). This CDR3 region has 13 residues. Trimming cost V 2 bases and J 2 bases, with 7 bases left between them. Based on the CDR3 plus reference TRBV5-4 and TRBJ2-5, the full variable domain is ETGVTQSPTHLIKTRGQQVTLRCSSQSGHNTVSWYQQALGQGPQFIFQYYREEENGRGNFPPRFSGLQFPNYSSELNVNALELDDSALYLCASSFRGQETQYFGPGTRLLVL.